The 6 T cell receptor beta chains given below trace back to one sample, sequenced in a study of T cells in Graves' hyperthyroidism and ophthalmopathy. TCR beta CDR3 regions were amplified from RNA. TCR CDR3 regions were first amplified by RT-PCR with HTBI primers. TCRdb reprocessed the multiplex PCR reads with MiXCR, giving one entry per CDR3 protein. The sample consists of approximately 400,000 distinct CDR3 sequences, roughly 13% of them appearing once. The sequenced sample consisted of blood. The receptors here all came from a young man with Graves' hyperthyroidism that later progressed to Graves' ophthalmopathy.

This clonotype has more than one count but fewer than ten. This rearrangement joins TRBV30 to TRBJ1-6; 8 bases agree with TRBD1. V lost 0 bases to trimming and J lost 7 bases; unmatched junction nucleotides: 8. The CDR3 loop spans 16 amino acids. Per germline, CDR1 GTSNPN and CDR2 SVGIG (reference sequence). The CDR3 coding sequence is TGTGCCTGGAGTGTATTCCCAGGGGGCAGAAATTCACCCCTCCACTTT. Protein sequence: CAWSVFPGGRNSPLHF.

This clonotype was recorded at least ten times. The chain employs TRBV6-2 or TRBV6-3 and TRBJ1-5, with D perhaps TRBD1 (5 bases). V lost 2 bases and J 4 bases, leaving 6 bases between the germline ends. CDR1 MNHEY and CDR2 SVGEGT come from the germline V gene. The CDR3 has 13 residues. CDR3 residues: CASSYKGNQPQHF. DNA of the CDR3: TGTGCCAGCAGTTACAAGGGGAATCAGCCCCAGCATTTT.

This clonotype was seen many times. The chain has TRBV20-1 and TRBJ2-1; TRBD2 aligns across 9 bases. The CDR3 consists of 15 residues. J gave up 0 bases and V 4 bases, and 4 bases lay outside the gene matches. Germline V lookup: CDR1 DFQATT, CDR2 SNEGSKA (reference sequence). The CDR3 protein is CSATSGATSYNEQFF. Written as DNA, the CDR3 is TGCAGTGCTACTAGCGGGGCAACCTCCTACAATGAGCAGTTCTTC.

To note about this clonotype: It is likely a read error, because the conserved phenylalanine at the end of the CDR3 is missing. The chain is built from TRBV27 and TRBJ1-1; unclear D gene. Between the trimmed V and J ends, which lost 2 bases and 1 base, there was a span of 5 bases. CDR1 and CDR2 (germline): MNHEY, SMNVEV (reference sequence). The CDR3 has 13 amino acids. CDR3 DNA sequence: TGTGCCAGCAGTTTAGCAGAGAACACTGAAGCTTTCTCT. Translation: CASSLAENTEAFS.

This clonotype was seen many times. The chain carries TRBV2 and TRBJ1-5; 7 bases line up with TRBD1. The CDR3 totals 14 residues. J gave up 4 bases and V 7 bases, and 7 bases lay outside the gene matches. In germline, CDR1 is SNHLY, CDR2 FYNNEI. In DNA form, the CDR3 reads TGTGCCAGCACTTCAGGGACAGTTAATCAGCCCCAGCATTTT. Its protein is CASTSGTVNQPQHF. The variable domain in full, completed from reference TRBV2 and TRBJ1-5, reads EPEVTQTPSHQVTQMGQEVILRCVPISNHLYFYWYRQILGQKVEFLVSFYNNEISEKSEIFDDQFSVERPDGSNFTLKIRSTKLEDSAMYFCASTSGTVNQPQHFGDGTRLSIL.

The V gene is TRBV10-2, the J gene TRBJ2-7; D is unresolved. Germline V gene lookup returns CDR1 WSHSY and CDR2 SAAADI. This CDR3 comprises 14 residues. Trimming removed 0 bases at V and 0 bases at J, with 6 bases between. CDR3 DNA sequence: TGCGCCAGCAGTGAGTCACAGATCTCCTACGAGCAGTACTTC. It is translated as CASSESQISYEQYF.